The 7 T cell receptor beta chains given below trace back to one sample, sequenced in a study of blood T cells in healthy people across ages (dated by TCRdb to the mid-2010s). To prepare the library, 5' RACE was applied. Sequenced using an Illumina HiSeq 2500. The second PCR ran for about 6 to 12 cycles and used a J-beta primer mix along with a sample-barcoded 5' primer. TCRdb took the public reads, trimmed them with fastp at Q25, ran MiXCR for clone calling and kept in-frame beta chains. One record per CDR3 amino acid sequence lists the most common genes and DNA. Recorded for this sample are 500,000 to 700,000 distinct CDR3 sequences; about 30% of them occurred a single time. The ten largest clones add up to around 14% of the sample. The sequencing sample was made of blood. The receptors come from an elderly woman in good health.

There are a few counts of this clonotype. This rearrangement joins TRBV20-1 to TRBJ2-1; maybe TRBD1 (5 bases). Germline V gene lookup returns CDR1 DFQATT and CDR2 SNEGSKA (reference sequence). CDR3 length equals 15 residues. V lost 5 bases and J lost 1, with 15 bases in between. The CDR3 here is CSAGRGPRSYNEQFF. As DNA, the CDR3 is TGCAGTGCTGGTAGGGGCCCTAGATCCTACAATGAGCAGTTCTTC.

As regards this clonotype: One base away lies a much larger clone, so this may be a sequencing read error. The V and J genes are TRBV7-3 and TRBJ2-5; D is unresolved. The germline V and J ends were trimmed by 1 base and 11 bases, with 14 bases remaining between them. Germline V gene sequence: CDR1 SGHTA, CDR2 FQGTGA. The CDR3 totals 13 residues. The CDR3 DNA follows: TGTGCCAGCAGCTTAATATCCAATGGGCAGCAGTACTTC. Protein product: CASSLISNGQQYF.

This clonotype was found once. This chain uses TRBV6-6 with TRBJ2-1; 8 bases align to TRBD1. Germline values: CDR1 MNHNY, CDR2 SVGAGI (reference sequence). The CDR3 consists of 14 residues. The junction had 0 bases not matched to a gene; V was cut back by 1 base and J by 4 bases. CDR3 in amino acids: CASSYWDRYNEQFF. Written as DNA, the CDR3 is TGTGCCAGCAGTTACTGGGACAGGTACAATGAGCAGTTCTTC.

This clonotype was recorded a few times. This may arise from a read error, as a much more abundant clone is one base away. Here the CDR3 DNA reads TGTGCCACCAGCACAGGGGGCGGACTAAATGAAGAACTGTTTTTT. It specifies CATSTGGGLNEELFF. The chain is built from TRBV15 and TRBJ1-4; 8 nucleotides match TRBD1. The germline CDR1 and CDR2 sequences are LNHNV and YYDKDF (reference sequence). The length of the CDR3 is 15 residues.

This clonotype came up many times. The V gene is TRBV27, the J gene TRBJ1-2, with 7 bases that match TRBD1. CDR1 is MNHEY and CDR2 is SMNVEV in the germline V gene (reference sequence). V shed 4 bases, J shed 5 bases, and the junction held 7 bases outside the gene matches. This CDR3 has 14 residues. The CDR3 DNA is TGTGCCAGCAGTTCACCCGACAGGGAGTATGGCTACACCTTC. This sequence encodes CASSSPDREYGYTF.

With regard to this clonotype: One end of the junction does not line up with germline, which may come from a read error. V usage is TRBV12-3 or TRBV12-4 and J usage is TRBJ2-7, with D unresolved. The CDR3 has 11 amino acids. Here the CDR3 reads CVSSLELEQYF. In DNA, the CDR3 is TGTGTCAGCAGTTTAGAGCTTGAGCAGTACTTC.

The count of this clonotype is one. This chain uses TRBV6-5 with TRBJ2-4, with 7 nucleotides matching TRBD2. TRBJ2-7 explains the end of the DNA better; the J call may be wrong. This CDR3 has 15 residues. Germline CDR1 is MNHEY and CDR2 is SVGAGI. Here the CDR3 reads CASSPQTSRTYEQYF. CDR3 nucleotide sequence: TGTGCCAGCAGCCCTCAGACTAGCCGAACCTACGAGCAGTACTTC.